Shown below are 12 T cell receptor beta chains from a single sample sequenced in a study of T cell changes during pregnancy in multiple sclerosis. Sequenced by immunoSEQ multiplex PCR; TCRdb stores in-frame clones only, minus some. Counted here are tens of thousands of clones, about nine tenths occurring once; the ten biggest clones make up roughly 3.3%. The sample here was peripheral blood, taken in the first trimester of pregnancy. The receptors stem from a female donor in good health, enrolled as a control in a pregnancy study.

CDR3 bases: TGTGCCAGCAGTTACTCCAGGGGTTGGACTGAAGCTTTCTTT. The encoded protein is CASSYSRGWTEAFF. The chain joins TRBV6-6 to TRBJ1-1; a possible D gene is TRBD1 (6 bases). Deletions cut 0 bases from V and 5 bases from J, with 10 bases between. CDR1 is MNHNY and CDR2 is SVGAGI in the germline V gene (reference sequence). CDR3 length: 14 amino acids.

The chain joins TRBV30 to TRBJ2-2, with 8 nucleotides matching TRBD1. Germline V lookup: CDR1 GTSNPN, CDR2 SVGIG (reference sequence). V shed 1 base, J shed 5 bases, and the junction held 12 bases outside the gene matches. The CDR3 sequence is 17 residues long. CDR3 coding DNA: TGTGCCTGGAGTGGGCTAGACAGGGGATTTTCGACCGGGGAGCTGTTTTTT. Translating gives CAWSGLDRGFSTGELFF.

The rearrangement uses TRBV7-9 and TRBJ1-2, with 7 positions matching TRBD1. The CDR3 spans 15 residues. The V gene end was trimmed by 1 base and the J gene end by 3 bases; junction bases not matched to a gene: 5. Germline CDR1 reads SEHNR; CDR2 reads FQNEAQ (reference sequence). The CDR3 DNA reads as TGTGCCAGCAGCTTAGGGCCCACAGGGGACTATGGCTACACCTTC. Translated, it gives CASSLGPTGDYGYTF.

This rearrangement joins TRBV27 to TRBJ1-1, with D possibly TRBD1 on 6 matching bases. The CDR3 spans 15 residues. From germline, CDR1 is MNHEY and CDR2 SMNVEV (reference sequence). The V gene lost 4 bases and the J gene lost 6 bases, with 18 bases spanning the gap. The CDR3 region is CASSSLEGGRAEAFF. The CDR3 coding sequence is TGTGCCAGCAGTTCCCTCGAAGGGGGAAGGGCTGAAGCTTTCTTT.

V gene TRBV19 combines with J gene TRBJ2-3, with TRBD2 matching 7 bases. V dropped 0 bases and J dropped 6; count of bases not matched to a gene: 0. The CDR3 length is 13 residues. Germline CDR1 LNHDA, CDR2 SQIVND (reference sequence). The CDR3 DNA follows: TGTGCCAGTAGTATAGAGGGGGGGGATACGCAGTATTTT. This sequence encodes CASSIEGGDTQYF. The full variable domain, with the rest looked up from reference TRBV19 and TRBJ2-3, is DGGITQSPKYLFRKEGQNVTLSCEQNLNHDAMYWYRQDPGQGLRLIYYSQIVNDFQKGDIAEGYSVSREKKESFPLTVTSAQKNPTAFYLCASSIEGGDTQYFGPGTRLTVL.

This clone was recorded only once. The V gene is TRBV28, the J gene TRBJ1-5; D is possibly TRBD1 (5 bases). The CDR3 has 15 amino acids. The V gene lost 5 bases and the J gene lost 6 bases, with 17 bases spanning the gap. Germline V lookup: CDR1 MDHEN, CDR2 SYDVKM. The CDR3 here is CASSPPRGNSQPQHF. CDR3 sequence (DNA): TGTGCCAGCAGTCCCCCACGGGGGAATAGTCAGCCCCAGCATTTT.

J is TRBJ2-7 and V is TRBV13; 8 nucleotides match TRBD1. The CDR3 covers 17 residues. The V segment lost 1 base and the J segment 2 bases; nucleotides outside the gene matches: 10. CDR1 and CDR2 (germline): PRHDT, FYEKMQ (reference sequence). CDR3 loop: CASSLEQGDLGPYEQYF. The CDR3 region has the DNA TGTGCCAGCAGCTTAGAACAGGGGGACCTCGGGCCCTACGAGCAGTACTTC.

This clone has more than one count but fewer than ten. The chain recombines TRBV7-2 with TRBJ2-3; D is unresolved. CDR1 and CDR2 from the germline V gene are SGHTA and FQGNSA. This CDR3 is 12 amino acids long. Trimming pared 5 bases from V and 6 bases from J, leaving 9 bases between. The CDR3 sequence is CASSPSGDTQYF. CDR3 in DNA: TGTGCCAGCAGCCCTTCCGGGGATACGCAGTATTTT. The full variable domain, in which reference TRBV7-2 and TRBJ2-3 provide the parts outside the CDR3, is GAGVSQSPSNKVTEKGKDVELRCDPISGHTALYWYRQSLGQGLEFLIYFQGNSAPDKSGLPSDRFSAERTGGSVSTLTIQRTQQEDSAVYLCASSPSGDTQYFGPGTRLTVL.

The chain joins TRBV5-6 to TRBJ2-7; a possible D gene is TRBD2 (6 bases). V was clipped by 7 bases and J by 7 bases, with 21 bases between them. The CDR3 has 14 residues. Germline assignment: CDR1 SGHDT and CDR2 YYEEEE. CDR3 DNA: TGTGCCAGCTTCTTCTACGGGGGTCAGCGGGAGCAGTACTTC. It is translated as CASFFYGGQREQYF.

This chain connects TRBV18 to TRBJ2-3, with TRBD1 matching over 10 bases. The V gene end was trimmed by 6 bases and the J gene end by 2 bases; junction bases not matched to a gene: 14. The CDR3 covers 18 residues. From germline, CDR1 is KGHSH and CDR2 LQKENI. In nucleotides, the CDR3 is TGTGCCAGCTCGCCCGGACAGGGGGGCTCCCAACACACAGATACGCAGTATTTT. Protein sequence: CASSPGQGGSQHTDTQYF.

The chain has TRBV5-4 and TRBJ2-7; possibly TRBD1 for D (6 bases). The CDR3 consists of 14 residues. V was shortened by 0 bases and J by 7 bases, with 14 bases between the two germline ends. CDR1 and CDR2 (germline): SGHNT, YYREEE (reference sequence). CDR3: CASSLVGGSEEQYF. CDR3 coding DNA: TGTGCCAGCAGCTTGGTAGGGGGATCAGAAGAGCAGTACTTC.

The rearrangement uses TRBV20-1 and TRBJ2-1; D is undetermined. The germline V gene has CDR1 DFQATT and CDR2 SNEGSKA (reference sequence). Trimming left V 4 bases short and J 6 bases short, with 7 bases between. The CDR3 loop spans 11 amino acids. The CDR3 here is CSATVPNEQFF. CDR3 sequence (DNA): TGCAGTGCTACAGTCCCCAATGAGCAGTTCTTC.